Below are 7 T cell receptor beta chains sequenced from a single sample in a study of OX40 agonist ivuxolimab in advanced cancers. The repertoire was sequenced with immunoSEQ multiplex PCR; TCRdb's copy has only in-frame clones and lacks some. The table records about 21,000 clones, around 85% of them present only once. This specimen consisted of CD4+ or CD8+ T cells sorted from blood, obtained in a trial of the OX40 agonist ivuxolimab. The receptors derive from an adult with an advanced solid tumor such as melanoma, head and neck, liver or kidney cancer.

CDR3 sequence: CASSVGTAYNPTSQYF. The DNA for the CDR3 is TGTGCCAGCAGCGTGGGGACAGCCTATAATCCTACGAGCCAGTACTTC. The chain carries TRBV5-5 and TRBJ2-7, with TRBD1 identical over 7 bases. V was clipped by 4 bases and J by 10 bases; unmatched bases: 20. Germline assignment: CDR1 SGHKS and CDR2 YYEKEE (reference sequence). CDR3 size: 16 residues.

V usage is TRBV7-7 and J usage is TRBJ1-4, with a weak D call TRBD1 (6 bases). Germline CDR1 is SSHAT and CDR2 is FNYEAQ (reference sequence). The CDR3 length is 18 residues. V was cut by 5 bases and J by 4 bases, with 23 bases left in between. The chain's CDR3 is CASSRSLGGGEGNEKLFF. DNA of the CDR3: TGTGCCAGCAGCCGTTCCTTAGGGGGAGGAGAGGGTAATGAAAAACTGTTTTTT.

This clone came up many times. The CDR3, as DNA: TGTGCCAGCAGTGGTACAAGGCCCTACGAGCAGTACTTC. Encoded protein: CASSGTRPYEQYF. The chain has TRBV27 and TRBJ2-7; D is uncertain. The length of the CDR3 is 13 residues. V was pared by 5 bases and J by 2 bases, with 10 bases between. Germline values: CDR1 MNHEY, CDR2 SMNVEV (reference sequence).

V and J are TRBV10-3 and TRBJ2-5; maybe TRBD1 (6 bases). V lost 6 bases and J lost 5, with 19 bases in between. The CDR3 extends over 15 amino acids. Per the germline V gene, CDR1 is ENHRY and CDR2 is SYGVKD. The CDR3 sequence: CAISSDSMGSETQYF. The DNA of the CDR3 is TGTGCCATCAGCTCGGACAGCATGGGATCGGAGACCCAGTACTTC.

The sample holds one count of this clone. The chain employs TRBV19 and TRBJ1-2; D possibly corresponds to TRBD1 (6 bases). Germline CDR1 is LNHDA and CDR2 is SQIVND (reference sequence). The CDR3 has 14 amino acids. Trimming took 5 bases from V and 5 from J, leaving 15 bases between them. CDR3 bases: TGTGCCAGTAGTTTTACCGGGACACATTATGGCTACACCTTC. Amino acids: CASSFTGTHYGYTF.

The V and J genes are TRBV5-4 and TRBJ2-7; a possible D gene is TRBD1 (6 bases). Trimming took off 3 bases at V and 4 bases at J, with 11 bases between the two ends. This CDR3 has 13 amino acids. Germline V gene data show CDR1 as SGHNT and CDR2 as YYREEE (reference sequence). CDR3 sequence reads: CASSSGTSYEQYF. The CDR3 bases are TGTGCCAGCAGCTCCGGGACATCGTACGAGCAGTACTTC.

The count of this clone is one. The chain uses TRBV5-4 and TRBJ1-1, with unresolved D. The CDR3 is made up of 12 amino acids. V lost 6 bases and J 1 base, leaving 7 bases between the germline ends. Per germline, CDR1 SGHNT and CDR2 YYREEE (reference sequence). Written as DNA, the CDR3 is TGTGCCAGCAACGGGCCGAACACTGAAGCTTTCTTT. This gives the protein CASNGPNTEAFF.